This TCR beta chain was found in a study of blood T cell repertoires in COVID-19 (dated by TCRdb to about 2020). Context from the whole study: The collaborator samples originated in the United States, Italy and Spain and spanned the acute and convalescent phases of COVID-19. Where available, HLA class I and class II types were taken from metadata supplied by the sample provider and were not determined by assay-based typing. Samples were obtained from the ongoing ImmuneRACE study (first 160 participants) and from about 1,300 subjects provided by 6 global collaborators. The material from the prospective study consisted of cDNA or gDNA derived from T cells, B-cell-depleted T cells, or PBMCs. A de-identified subject ID, COVID-19 status, age in years and sex were almost always included in the sample metadata. The repertoires were made available in a free public database intended to serve as a resource for research on the immune response to SARS-CoV-2. The dataset comprised deeply sampled blood TCRbeta repertoires from subjects exposed to, actively infected with, or recovered from COVID-19. Study-wide conclusions, independent of this receptor: How much clinical and demographic metadata was included differed by source and by participant, and the metadata was provided uncurated.

TCRbeta CDR3 regions were amplified from genomic DNA by means of the immunoSEQ Assay, a bias-controlled multiplex PCR. The original pipeline was this. The number of nucleated cells in each sample was estimated by amplification of reference gene primers within the assay. To quantify the absolute abundance of each unique TCRbeta CDR3 rearrangement, sequence reads were collapsed and filtered. For each sample, productive Simpson clonality was calculated by taking the square root of Simpson's diversity index across productive rearrangements. TCRdb holds this immuneACCESS table with in-frame rearrangements only. Some clones are missing; in checked studies, unresolved V genes explain under half, and the rest has no known cause. V, J and clone size are those of that table, while D and trimming were read from the DNA. Across this sample there are about 240,000 clones, with around four fifths seen only once. The ten most abundant clones make up roughly an eighth of the sample.

Each collaborating institution followed its own protocols to collect whole blood in K2EDTA tubes. For TCRbeta analysis, collaborators shipped samples in one of three forms: frozen whole blood, isolated PBMCs, or DNA extracted from either of those sample types. With regard to this clone: The specificity of this receptor is unknown. Base qualities are not provided; no much larger clone lies one nucleotide away.

The V and J ends are trimmed by 5 bases and 5 bases, leaving 12 bases between them. The CDR3 numbers 13 residues from cysteine through phenylalanine. Just CDR3 DNA is preserved here, 39 bases in frame from base 1. The germline V gene yields MGHRA for CDR1 and YSYEKL for CDR2. Sample: peripheral blood. Rearrangement joined TRBV4-1 to TRBJ1-1; the D region possibly corresponds to TRBD1 (6 bases align). The TCR comes from a woman in her sixties or seventies with active or convalescent COVID-19. CDR3 sequence: CASSAQGWTEAFF. The DNA sequence reads TGCGCCAGCAGCGCACAGGGTTGGACTGAAGCTTTCTTT.